One sample yielded the 23 T cell receptor beta chains listed below, sequenced in a study of PD-L1 blockade in urothelial cancer. Sequenced by immunoSEQ multiplex PCR; TCRdb stores in-frame clones only, minus some. This sample has around 120,000 clones, with approximately 86% found just once. The sample was PBMCs, taken around atezolizumab (anti-PD-L1) treatment. These receptors came from a man in his fifties or sixties with urothelial cancer.

The CDR3 spells CASSLDLGGRAYNEQFF. The CDR3 nucleotides read TGTGCCAGCAGCTTAGATCTTGGCGGTAGAGCCTACAATGAGCAGTTCTTC. The V call is TRBV7-9, the J call TRBJ2-1, with D unclear. The CDR3 totals 17 residues. V lost 1 base and J lost 2, with 15 bases in between. Germline V lookup: CDR1 SEHNR, CDR2 FQNEAQ (reference sequence).

The J gene is TRBJ1-2, the V gene TRBV18, with 7 bases identical to TRBD1. The CDR3 totals 13 residues. The V gene end was trimmed by 5 bases and the J gene end by 3 bases; junction bases not matched to a gene: 3. CDR1 KGHSH and CDR2 LQKENI come from the germline V gene. The CDR3 reads CASSSQGDYGYTF. As DNA, the CDR3 is TGTGCCAGCTCATCTCAGGGGGACTATGGCTACACCTTC.

The rearrangement uses TRBV2 and TRBJ1-2; D is unclear. This CDR3 has 11 amino acids. The germline V gene has CDR1 SNHLY and CDR2 FYNNEI. Trimming cost V 5 bases and J 7 bases, with 8 bases left between them. CDR3 coding DNA: TGTGCCAGCAGTACCGAGGTTGGCTACACCTTC. It specifies CASSTEVGYTF.

The V call is TRBV2, the J call TRBJ2-5, with 11 bases identical to TRBD2. Germline V lookup: CDR1 SNHLY, CDR2 FYNNEI. The V segment lost 9 bases and the J segment 6 bases; nucleotides outside the gene matches: 12. This CDR3 contains 15 residues. This CDR3 is CASDPGTSGLQTQYF. Written as DNA, the CDR3 is TGTGCCAGTGACCCCGGGACTAGCGGCCTCCAGACCCAGTACTTC.

The chain couples TRBV15 to TRBJ2-3; TRBD2 agrees at 9 bases. V lost 8 bases to trimming and J lost 0 bases; unmatched junction nucleotides: 24. Germline CDR1 LNHNV, CDR2 YYDKDF (reference sequence). The CDR3 length is 21 residues. CDR3 amino acids: CATRPKTPGREGIGSTDTQYF. CDR3 nucleotides: TGTGCCACCCGTCCGAAGACCCCCGGGCGGGAGGGGATCGGTAGCACAGATACGCAGTATTTT.

CDR3 sequence: CASSLAKRSTDTQYF. CDR3 sequence (DNA): TGCGCCAGCAGCTTGGCCAAGCGAAGCACAGATACGCAGTATTTT. This rearrangement joins TRBV5-1 to TRBJ2-3; D uncertain. Germline loops: CDR1 SGHRS, CDR2 YFSETQ. This CDR3 is built from 15 residues. V lost 0 bases and J lost 0, with 8 bases in between.

V is TRBV7-9 and J is TRBJ1-6; D is unresolved. The CDR3 runs to 14 residues. The germline gives CDR1 SEHNR, CDR2 FQNEAQ (reference sequence). V was shortened by 1 base and J by 12 bases, with 13 bases between the two germline ends. The DNA of the CDR3 is TGTGCCAGCAGCTTAGATGCGGTCGGTGGACCCCTCCACTTT. It encodes CASSLDAVGGPLHF.

Comment on this clone: Additional DNA sequences in this sample encode the identical CDR3. V and J are TRBV9 and TRBJ1-2; D ambiguous. Germline V lookup: CDR1 SGDLS, CDR2 YYNGEE. CDR3 size: 17 residues. Trimming cost V 2 bases and J 0 bases, with 17 bases left between them. The CDR3, as DNA: TGTGCCAGCAGCGTGCAGCGGGATACCACCACTAACTATGGCTACACCTTC. Protein: CASSVQRDTTTNYGYTF.

The chain couples TRBV5-6 to TRBJ1-2, with 8 bases lining up with TRBD1. Germline values: CDR1 SGHDT, CDR2 YYEEEE. The CDR3 totals 14 residues. After removal of 7 bases from V and 8 bases from J, the junction contained 13 bases not matched to a gene. The CDR3, as DNA: TGTGCCAGCGGACCGACAGGGGCCTCGGGAGGCTACACCTTC. This encodes CASGPTGASGGYTF.

This clone appeared a single time. The rearrangement links TRBV6-6 to TRBJ2-7, with 7 nucleotides matching TRBD1. The ends lost 2 bases at V and 6 bases at J; junction bases unmatched: 13. This CDR3 comprises 16 residues. CDR1 is MNHNY, CDR2 SVGAGI, per germline (reference sequence). The CDR3 DNA follows: TGTGCCAGCAGTTACCCTTTGGGACAGCGAGCGGCCGAGCAGTACTTC. As protein: CASSYPLGQRAAEQYF.

J is TRBJ2-5 and V is TRBV28; D not resolved. Near its end, the DNA agrees better with TRBJ2-7, so the J call may be wrong. CDR1 is MDHEN and CDR2 is SYDVKM in the germline V gene. There are 15 residues in the CDR3. The CDR3 here is CASSLELVSDYEQYF. The CDR3 DNA reads as TGTGCCAGCAGTTTGGAGTTAGTGTCGGACTACGAGCAGTACTTC.

This clone was recorded a few times. The chain links TRBV19 to TRBJ1-1; unclear D gene. Germline CDR1 is LNHDA and CDR2 is SQIVND (reference sequence). Trimming shortened V by 9 bases and J by 0 bases, and 11 bases separated the two germline ends. This CDR3 has 13 amino acids. The CDR3 sequence: CASSQQMNTEAFF. CDR3 nucleotides: TGTGCCAGCAGCCAACAGATGAACACTGAAGCTTTCTTT.

The rearrangement uses TRBV4-1 and TRBJ2-1, with TRBD2 matching 9 bases. The ends lost 4 bases at V and 9 bases at J; junction bases unmatched: 13. The CDR3 loop spans 16 amino acids. Germline loops: CDR1 MGHRA, CDR2 YSYEKL. CDR3 coding DNA: TGCGCCAGCAGCCCGGGATGGCTAGCGGGACAGAGTGAGCAGTTCTTC. Translation: CASSPGWLAGQSEQFF.

The rearrangement uses TRBV5-1 and TRBJ2-7, with unresolved D. From germline, CDR1 is SGHRS and CDR2 YFSETQ. There are 15 residues in the CDR3. V was cut by 4 bases and J by 0 bases, with 14 bases left in between. The CDR3 is CASSVSRSYSYEQYF. DNA of the CDR3: TGCGCCAGCAGCGTATCTAGGTCCTACTCCTACGAGCAGTACTTC.

This chain joins TRBV5-6 and TRBJ2-5; TRBD1 aligns across 9 bases. V dropped 4 bases and J dropped 5; count of bases not matched to a gene: 12. The length of the CDR3 is 16 residues. The germline CDR1 and CDR2 sequences are SGHDT and YYEEEE. Here the CDR3 DNA reads TGTGCCAGCAGCCCCACCGCAGGACAGGGGCTGGAGACCCAGTACTTC. It codes for CASSPTAGQGLETQYF.

The chain employs TRBV7-9 and TRBJ1-2; D uncertain. Germline assignment: CDR1 SEHNR and CDR2 FQNEAQ (reference sequence). V was trimmed by 1 base and J by 4 bases, leaving 16 bases between them. CDR3 length equals 16 residues. The DNA of the CDR3 is TGTGCCAGCAGCTTAGAACGGTATCAAATCGGCTATGGCTACACCTTC. It specifies CASSLERYQIGYGYTF.

The chain employs TRBV7-2 and TRBJ2-3, with 9 bases identical to TRBD2. The V segment lost 5 bases and the J segment 0 bases; nucleotides outside the gene matches: 6. CDR3 length: 16 residues. Germline lookup yields CDR1 SGHTA and CDR2 FQGNSA. CDR3 nucleotides: TGTGCCAGCAGCATACTAGCGGGCCTTAGCACAGATACGCAGTATTTT. This sequence encodes CASSILAGLSTDTQYF.

About this clone itself: Within the sample, other DNA sequences also encode this same CDR3. CDR3 loop: CASSLTSGGSYNEQFF. CDR3 nucleotide sequence: TGCGCCAGCAGCTTAACTAGCGGAGGCTCCTACAATGAGCAGTTCTTC. This rearrangement joins TRBV5-1 to TRBJ2-1; 8 nucleotides line up with TRBD2. The CDR3 extends over 16 amino acids. Trimming at V came to 2 bases and at J to 0 bases, leaving 4 bases not matched to a gene. Germline V gives CDR1 SGHRS, CDR2 YFSETQ. Drawing the rest from reference TRBV5-1 and TRBJ2-1, the complete variable domain is KAGVTQTPRYLIKTRGQQVTLSCSPISGHRSVSWYQQTPGQGLQFLFEYFSETQRNKGNFPGRFSGRQFSNSRSEMNVSTLELGDSALYLCASSLTSGGSYNEQFFGPGTRLTVL.

This clone appeared a single time. J is TRBJ2-5 and V is TRBV4-2; the match to TRBD2 covers 9 bases. This CDR3 region has 15 residues. Germline V CDR1 and CDR2: LGHNA, YNFKEQ. Trimming cost V 4 bases and J 1 base; bases outside gene matches: 4. The chain's CDR3 is CASSRASGVQETQYF. DNA for the CDR3: TGTGCCAGCAGCCGAGCTAGCGGGGTCCAAGAGACCCAGTACTTC.

This sequence joins TRBV6-5 and TRBJ1-1, with D perhaps matching TRBD1 (6 bases). Trimming cost V 3 bases and J 0 bases, with 11 bases left between them. This CDR3 contains 15 residues. The germline V gene encodes CDR1 MNHEY and CDR2 SVGAGI. The CDR3 nucleotides are TGTGCCAGCAGTTATCAGGGGTCCATGAACACTGAAGCTTTCTTT. It is translated as CASSYQGSMNTEAFF.

This chain uses TRBV4-1 with TRBJ1-2, with 7 nucleotides matching TRBD1. This CDR3 contains 14 residues. With 1 base clipped from V and 4 bases from J, the junction kept 3 bases outside the gene matches. The germline V gene encodes CDR1 MGHRA and CDR2 YSYEKL. The CDR3 region is CASSQVGGGYGYTF. The DNA of the CDR3 is TGCGCCAGCAGCCAAGTAGGGGGCGGCTATGGCTACACCTTC.

The chain uses TRBV2 and TRBJ2-7, with D possibly being TRBD2 (5 bases). This CDR3 is 13 amino acids long. The germline V and J ends were trimmed by 10 bases and 0 bases, with 13 bases remaining between them. Germline V lookup: CDR1 SNHLY, CDR2 FYNNEI. CDR3 residues: CATTSGSSYEQYF. The CDR3 DNA reads TGTGCCACTACAAGCGGAAGCTCCTACGAGCAGTACTTC.

The chain employs TRBV5-1 and TRBJ2-5; D is ambiguous. The CDR3 sequence is 12 residues long. The ends were cut back, 4 bases at V and 0 bases at J, with 4 bases in the middle. Germline assignment: CDR1 SGHRS and CDR2 YFSETQ. CDR3 sequence (DNA): TGCGCCAGCAGCGTAAACCAAGAGACCCAGTACTTC. Amino acid sequence: CASSVNQETQYF.